Presented here are 17 T cell receptor beta chains from one specimen sequenced in a study of response to subunit inactivated influenza vaccine. TCRdb called the RT-PCR reads again in MiXCR, with one record for every CDR3 protein. There are about 780,000 distinct CDR3 sequences in the sample; around 18% occur only once, and under 13% lies in the top ten. The source material was PBMCs from blood, sampled 4 to 6 days after vaccination. These TCRs come from a man in his forties or fifties who received an inactivated influenza vaccine.

This clonotype came up many times. The genes are TRBV28 and TRBJ1-2; D not certain. V lost 3 bases and J lost 3, with 2 bases in between. CDR3 length: 11 amino acids. Germline lookup yields CDR1 MDHEN and CDR2 SYDVKM. The CDR3 loop reads CASSFDYGYTF. The CDR3 DNA reads TGTGCCAGCAGTTTTGACTATGGCTACACCTTC.

This chain joins TRBV5-1 and TRBJ1-1; D not certain. CDR3 length: 14 amino acids. V dropped 2 bases and J dropped 1 base, with 9 bases sitting between them. Germline CDR1 reads SGHRS; CDR2 reads YFSETQ. CDR3 region: CASSFAQANTEAFF. CDR3 DNA: TGCGCCAGCAGCTTTGCCCAGGCGAACACTGAAGCTTTCTTT.

There are a few counts of this clonotype. The chain's CDR3 is CASSSQLAGVAGELFF. The CDR3 nucleotides are TGCGCCAGCAGCTCCCAACTAGCGGGAGTCGCCGGGGAGCTGTTTTTT. The chain has TRBV5-1 and TRBJ2-2; 11 positions match TRBD2. V shed 3 bases, J shed 6 bases, and the junction held 7 bases outside the gene matches. The CDR3 has 16 amino acids. CDR1 SGHRS and CDR2 YFSETQ come from the germline V gene.

The chain couples TRBV11-2 to TRBJ2-5, with D possibly matching TRBD1 (6 bases). Trimming took 7 bases from V and 1 from J, leaving 10 bases between them. This CDR3 contains 13 residues. Germline CDR1 is SGHAT and CDR2 is FQNNGV. The CDR3 sequence is CASTQGFQETQYF. In nucleotides, the CDR3 is TGTGCCAGCACACAGGGTTTCCAAGAGACCCAGTACTTC.

This clonotype has a count of ten or more. V usage is TRBV20-1 and J usage is TRBJ2-3; TRBD2 matches at 9 bases. The germline V gene encodes CDR1 DFQATT and CDR2 SNEGSKA (reference sequence). V lost 0 bases and J lost 7; bases outside the gene matches: 5. The CDR3 is 14 residues long. As DNA, the CDR3 is TGCAGTGCTAGAGATGGCGGGGGGGCTTATACGCAGTATTTT. Amino acids: CSARDGGGAYTQYF.

The chain couples TRBV15 to TRBJ2-7, with a possible D match to TRBD1 (6 bases). The germline gives CDR1 LNHNV, CDR2 YYDKDF (reference sequence). V dropped 0 bases and J dropped 7 bases, with 16 bases sitting between them. The CDR3 has 15 amino acids. CDR3 nucleotide sequence: TGTGCCACCAGCAGAGATAAGAACAGGGAGAATGAGCAGTACTTC. Protein: CATSRDKNRENEQYF.

The CDR3 reads CASRPTGLETQYF. Here the CDR3 DNA reads TGCGCCAGCAGACCGACAGGGTTAGAGACCCAGTACTTC. The V call is TRBV5-1, the J call TRBJ2-5, with 7 bases matching TRBD1. J gave up 4 bases and V 5 bases, and 5 bases lay outside the gene matches. From germline, CDR1 is SGHRS and CDR2 YFSETQ. The CDR3 spans 13 residues.

This clonotype was seen a handful of times. The chain uses TRBV5-4 and TRBJ2-1; perhaps TRBD2 as D (6 bases). The CDR3 contains 15 residues. The germline CDR1 and CDR2 sequences are SGHNT and YYREEE (reference sequence). Trimming cost V 2 bases and J 4 bases, with 13 bases left between them. The CDR3 DNA sequence: TGTGCCAGCAGCTTATTCGGGACTCAGTACAATGAGCAGTTCTTC. This encodes CASSLFGTQYNEQFF.

This clonotype occurred a few times. The chain recombines TRBV20-1 with TRBJ2-7; D perhaps matches TRBD2 (6 bases). CDR1 and CDR2 from the germline V gene are DFQATT and SNEGSKA (reference sequence). Trimming stripped 3 bases from V and 5 bases from J, with 17 bases between. This CDR3 spans 14 amino acids. CDR3 sequence: CSASPGRLVNEQYF. CDR3 in DNA: TGCAGTGCTAGCCCGGGGAGGCTAGTTAACGAGCAGTACTTC.

This sequence joins TRBV4-3 and TRBJ2-6; 12 positions match TRBD2. The V segment lost 1 base and the J segment 0 bases; nucleotides outside the gene matches: 4. Germline V gene sequence: CDR1 LGHNA, CDR2 YSLEER. The CDR3 has 19 residues. CDR3 amino acids: CASSQATTSGSSGANVLTF. In DNA, the CDR3 is TGCGCCAGCAGCCAAGCTACGACTAGCGGGAGCTCTGGGGCCAACGTCCTGACTTTC.

The chain couples TRBV27 to TRBJ1-1; 8 nucleotides line up with TRBD1. The V gene end was trimmed by 4 bases and the J gene end by 3 bases; junction bases not matched to a gene: 4. Germline V CDR1 and CDR2: MNHEY, SMNVEV (reference sequence). The CDR3 loop spans 14 amino acids. CDR3 DNA: TGTGCCAGCAGTTATCACAGGGGGGACACTGAAGCTTTCTTT. It encodes CASSYHRGDTEAFF.

This clonotype was seen at least ten times. The V gene is TRBV7-9, the J gene TRBJ2-1, with D possibly TRBD1 on 6 matching bases. The CDR3 runs to 12 residues. Trimming stripped 5 bases from V and 8 bases from J, with 10 bases between. CDR1 and CDR2 (germline): SEHNR, FQNEAQ (reference sequence). CDR3 bases: TGTGCCAGCAGCCTCTACAGGGATGAGCAGTTCTTC. Protein product: CASSLYRDEQFF.

This chain uses TRBV7-2 with TRBJ1-4; D is unresolved. The CDR3 sequence is 15 residues long. Germline V gives CDR1 SGHTA, CDR2 FQGNSA. Trimming shortened V by 4 bases and J by 3 bases, and 12 bases separated the two germline ends. The CDR3 region is CASSYGLPPNEKLFF. CDR3 DNA: TGTGCCAGCAGCTACGGACTGCCCCCTAATGAAAAACTGTTTTTT.

The J gene is TRBJ1-1, the V gene TRBV4-3; TRBD1 might be the D (5 bases). Germline V gene data show CDR1 as LGHNA and CDR2 as YSLEER. The CDR3 totals 14 residues. Trimming left V 8 bases short and J 4 bases short, with 17 bases between. The CDR3 DNA reads TGCGCCAGCGGCACAACCCCGGGGGGCACTGAAGCTTTCTTT. Translation: CASGTTPGGTEAFF.

The V and J genes are TRBV7-2 and TRBJ2-7; 9 bases align to TRBD1. CDR1 and CDR2 from the germline V gene are SGHTA and FQGNSA. The CDR3 length is 15 residues. V lost 5 bases to trimming and J lost 6 bases; unmatched junction nucleotides: 11. Written as DNA, the CDR3 is TGTGCCAGCAGCCCTCTCGGGACAGGGATGGCCGAGCAGTACTTC. Translating it yields CASSPLGTGMAEQYF.

V and J are TRBV20-1 and TRBJ2-6; TRBD2 might be the D (6 bases). The CDR3 covers 14 residues. V was trimmed by 6 bases and J by 0 bases, leaving 9 bases between them. Germline V gene lookup returns CDR1 DFQATT and CDR2 SNEGSKA (reference sequence). Written as DNA, the CDR3 is TGCAGTGCGCGGGACTTCTCTGGGGCCAACGTCCTGACTTTC. This encodes CSARDFSGANVLTF.

This chain joins TRBV5-6 and TRBJ2-3; 7 nucleotides align to TRBD2. Trimming took 1 base from V and 2 from J; bases not matched to a gene: 7. This CDR3 contains 16 residues. Germline loops: CDR1 SGHDT, CDR2 YYEEEE. Here the CDR3 DNA reads TGTGCCAGCAGCTTGTTCGGCCGGGGGGTCACAGATACGCAGTATTTT. Translated, it gives CASSLFGRGVTDTQYF.